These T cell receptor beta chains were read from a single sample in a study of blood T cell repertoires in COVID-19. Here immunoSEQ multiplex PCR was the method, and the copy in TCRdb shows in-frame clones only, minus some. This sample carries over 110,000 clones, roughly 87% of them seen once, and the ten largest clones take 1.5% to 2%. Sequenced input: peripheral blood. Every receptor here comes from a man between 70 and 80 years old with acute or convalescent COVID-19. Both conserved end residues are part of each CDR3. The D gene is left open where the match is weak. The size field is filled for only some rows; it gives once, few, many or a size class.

CASTKGLRRTGELFF,TGTGCCAGCACTAAGGGACTCCGGCGCACCGGGGAGCTGTTTTTT,15,TRBV28,-,-,TRBJ2-2
CASSPGYRGNEQYF,TGTGCCAGCTCACCAGGGTACAGGGGCAACGAGCAGTACTTC,14,TRBV18,TRBD1,-,TRBJ2-7
CASSLSRVQPQHF,TGTGCCAGCAGTTTATCGCGGGTTCAGCCCCAGCATTTT,13,TRBV12-3/TRBV12-4,-,-,TRBJ1-5
CASTPIQDSDQPQHF,TGTGCCAGTACCCCAATACAGGATTCGGATCAGCCCCAGCATTTT,15,TRBV19,-,-,TRBJ1-5
CASSEVGAASFSYNSPLHF,TGTGCCAGCAGTGAAGTGGGGGCAGCATCTTTCTCCTATAATTCACCCCTCCACTTT,19,TRBV6-1,-,-,TRBJ1-6
CASSLARLAGGTSTDTQYF,TGTGCCAGCAGCTTAGCACGACTAGCGGGGGGGACTAGCACAGATACGCAGTATTTT,19,TRBV7-2,TRBD2,-,TRBJ2-3
CASSGTSVPTGELFF,TGTGCCAGCAGTGGGACTAGTGTACCCACCGGGGAGCTGTTTTTT,15,TRBV2,TRBD2,few,TRBJ2-2
CASSQDGGNTIYF,TGTGCCAGCAGCCAAGACGGTGGAAACACCATATATTTT,13,TRBV3-1/TRBV3-2,-,-,TRBJ1-3
CASSLAGGKGRGNTEAFF,TGCGCCAGCAGCTTGGCCGGAGGTAAGGGCAGGGGGAACACTGAAGCTTTCTTT,18,TRBV5-1,-,-,TRBJ1-1
CASSQPGLAGGQETQYF,TGTGCCAGCAGCCAACCGGGACTAGCGGGGGGGCAAGAGACCCAGTACTTC,17,TRBV7-9,TRBD2,-,TRBJ2-5
CASSVDRAPSYEQYF,TGTGCCAGTAGTGTGGACAGGGCGCCGTCCTACGAGCAGTACTTC,15,TRBV19,TRBD1,-,TRBJ2-7
CASSEQPGQGPYEQYF,TGTGCCAGTAGTGAACAACCGGGACAGGGGCCCTACGAGCAGTACTTC,16,TRBV19,TRBD1,-,TRBJ2-7
CASSLGGDFYEQYF,TGTGCCAGCAGCTTGGGTGGAGATTTCTACGAGCAGTACTTC,14,TRBV5-6,-,-,TRBJ2-7
CAWSPDSLEAFF,TGTGCCTGGAGTCCGGACAGCTTGGAAGCTTTCTTT,12,TRBV30,-,-,TRBJ1-1
CASSIRGLRPQHF,TGTGCCAGTAGTATCCGGGGATTACGTCCCCAGCATTTT,13,TRBV19,-,-,TRBJ1-5
CASSLGQISGNTIYF,TGTGCCAGCAGCTTAGGTCAGATCTCTGGAAACACCATATATTTT,15,TRBV7-9,-,-,TRBJ1-3
CASSDRTGNQPQHF,TGTGCCAGCAGTGATAGGACAGGGAATCAGCCCCAGCATTTT,14,TRBV2,TRBD1,few,TRBJ1-5
CASSWVLDRTGQFYGYTF,TGTGCCAGCAGTTGGGTCCTCGACAGGACAGGACAATTCTATGGCTACACCTTC,18,TRBV6-7,TRBD1,-,TRBJ1-2
CASSNPPQAHTQYF,TGTGCCAGCAGTAATCCGCCTCAGGCTCATACGCAGTATTTT,14,TRBV6-5,-,-,TRBJ2-3
CASSLTSGSRADTQYF,TGTGCCAGCAGTTTGACTAGCGGGAGTAGGGCAGATACGCAGTATTTT,16,TRBV28,TRBD2,-,TRBJ2-3
CASSFSNSGSMEQYF,TGTGCCAGCAGCTTCTCGAATAGCGGGAGCATGGAGCAGTACTTC,15,TRBV11-2,TRBD2,-,TRBJ2-7
CASSQDGYGYTF,TGCGCCAGCAGCCAAGACGGCTATGGCTACACCTTC,12,TRBV4-1,-,-,TRBJ1-2
CASSPVQGVTGELFF,TGTGCCAGCAGCCCTGTCCAGGGGGTCACCGGGGAGCTGTTTTTT,15,TRBV14,TRBD1,-,TRBJ2-2
CASSVTGHSSYEQYF,TGTGCCAGCAGTGTCACGGGACACAGTTCCTACGAGCAGTACTTC,15,TRBV28,-,-,TRBJ2-7
CASSDLQGGGTGELFF,TGTGCCAGCAGTGATTTACAGGGTGGGGGCACCGGGGAGCTGTTTTTT,16,TRBV6-1,-,-,TRBJ2-2
CASSQGVRTVILNTEAFF,TGCGCCAGCAGCCAGGGGGTCAGGACAGTGATCCTAAACACTGAAGCTTTCTTT,18,TRBV4-1,-,-,TRBJ1-1